Shown below are 10 T cell receptor beta chains from a single sample sequenced in a study of T cells in localized non-small cell lung cancer. Assay: immunoSEQ multiplex PCR; the TCRdb copy retains only in-frame clones and omits some. The table lists roughly 40,000 clones, about 80% of them singletons. Sample: PBMCs, taken before any cancer treatment. The receptors were sampled from a man aged 35 to 70 with stage II lung adenocarcinoma.

This rearrangement joins TRBV19 to TRBJ2-6, with D hard to call. V dropped 3 bases and J dropped 3 bases, with 9 bases sitting between them. In germline, CDR1 is LNHDA, CDR2 SQIVND (reference sequence). The length of the CDR3 is 15 residues. In DNA form, the CDR3 reads TGTGCCAGTAGTATTTATTCCAGTGGGGCCAACGTCCTGACTTTC. Protein product: CASSIYSSGANVLTF.

In this sample, this clone turned up once. The chain couples TRBV30 to TRBJ2-3, with 10 bases aligning to TRBD2. Germline CDR1 is GTSNPN and CDR2 is SVGIG (reference sequence). This CDR3 has 13 amino acids. V lost 5 bases, J lost 7 bases, and 6 bases stayed unmatched. As DNA, the CDR3 is TGTGCCTGGGAAGCGGGGGGGTTCCATACGCAGTATTTT. It codes for CAWEAGGFHTQYF. Looking up the rest from reference TRBV30 and TRBJ2-3 gives the full variable domain: SQTIHQWPATLVQPVGSPLSLECTVEGTSNPNLYWYRQAAGRGLQLLFYSVGIGQISSEVPQNLSASRPQDRQFILSSKKLLLSDSGFYLCAWEAGGFHTQYFGPGTRLTVL.

This clone appeared a single time. This chain joins TRBV18 and TRBJ2-5; maybe TRBD2 (6 bases). The CDR3 contains 16 residues. V shed 2 bases and J shed 1 base, with 14 bases lying between them. The germline V gene encodes CDR1 KGHSH and CDR2 LQKENI. The CDR3 reads CASSPAGNSPQETQYF. CDR3 DNA sequence: TGTGCCAGCTCACCAGCGGGAAACTCACCCCAAGAGACCCAGTACTTC.

The chain employs TRBV4-3 and TRBJ2-1; possibly TRBD1 or TRBD2 for D (6 bases each). Trimming took off 2 bases at V and 6 bases at J, with 14 bases between the two ends. The CDR3 loop spans 15 amino acids. Germline CDR1 reads LGHNA; CDR2 reads YSLEER. DNA for the CDR3: TGCGCCAGCAGCCAATTCTTACAGGGAGGCAATGAGCAGTTCTTC. Translation: CASSQFLQGGNEQFF.

This rearrangement joins TRBV19 to TRBJ1-5; D ambiguous. The CDR3 consists of 15 residues. Germline-derived CDR1 and CDR2 are LNHDA and SQIVND (reference sequence). The V end was cut by 4 bases, the J end by 0 bases, with 10 bases between. CDR3 amino acids: CASSNQVYSNQPQHF. The CDR3 DNA reads as TGTGCCAGTAGTAATCAGGTGTATAGCAATCAGCCCCAGCATTTT.

CDR3: CASSLDRGAEQFF. CDR3 bases: TGTGCCAGCAGCTTGGACAGGGGAGCCGAGCAGTTCTTC. The J gene is TRBJ2-1, the V gene TRBV11-2, with 9 bases identical to TRBD1. The CDR3 contains 13 residues. Trimming took 3 bases from V and 10 from J; bases not matched to a gene: 4. Germline values: CDR1 SGHAT, CDR2 FQNNGV.

The sample holds one count of this clone. V usage is TRBV6-6 and J usage is TRBJ1-4; no definite D call. Germline CDR1 MNHNY, CDR2 SVGAGI (reference sequence). With 7 bases removed from V and 7 bases from J, the gap between germline ends came to 7 bases. The CDR3 contains 11 residues. The CDR3 DNA is TGTGCCAGCACCCCGTCTGAAAAACTGTTTTTT. This translates into CASTPSEKLFF.

The chain employs TRBV13 and TRBJ1-1; 8 bases are a match to TRBD1. The V gene end was trimmed by 4 bases and the J gene end by 8 bases; junction bases not matched to a gene: 12. Germline V gene data show CDR1 as PRHDT and CDR2 as FYEKMQ (reference sequence). The length of the CDR3 is 15 residues. CDR3 nucleotides: TGTGCCAGCAGCTCGCTAGGACAGGGTAAAAGAGAAGCTTTCTTT. This codes for CASSSLGQGKREAFF.

This clone has more than one count but fewer than ten. The V and J genes are TRBV2 and TRBJ1-6; 7 bases align to TRBD1. The CDR3 sequence is 16 residues long. The germline CDR1 and CDR2 sequences are SNHLY and FYNNEI. V trimming: 6 bases; J trimming: 5 bases; junction bases outside the gene matches: 10. The DNA for the CDR3 is TGTGCCAGCAGCCTCCTCGGGACAGATAATAATTCACCCCTCCACTTT. Its protein product is CASSLLGTDNNSPLHF.

The V gene is TRBV28, the J gene TRBJ2-5; D possibly corresponds to TRBD1 (6 bases). CDR1 is MDHEN, CDR2 SYDVKM, per germline. The ends were cut back, 1 base at V and 5 bases at J, with 14 bases in the middle. The CDR3 contains 15 residues. The CDR3 protein is CASSLLGQGTETQYF. The CDR3 DNA sequence: TGTGCCAGCAGTTTATTGGGGCAGGGGACCGAGACCCAGTACTTC.